The 31 T cell receptor beta chains presented below share a single source sample, sequenced in a study of T cells after yellow fever vaccination. TCRdb re-analysed the 5' RACE reads in MiXCR, keeping a single row per CDR3 protein. In the table there are roughly 500,000 distinct CDR3 sequences, under 25% of which are singletons. Sequenced here: PBMCs, sampled 15 days after the yellow fever booster vaccination. The receptors come from a man younger than 45 who received the YFV17D yellow fever vaccine.

This chain joins TRBV7-9 and TRBJ2-7; D remains unclear. CDR3 length equals 13 residues. The germline CDR1 and CDR2 sequences are SEHNR and FQNEAQ (reference sequence). The germline V and J ends were trimmed by 5 bases and 3 bases, with 11 bases remaining between them. The CDR3 nucleotides are TGTGCCAGCAGCCGGGCCCCCATCTACGAGCAGTACTTC. Residues: CASSRAPIYEQYF.

V and J are TRBV5-5 and TRBJ2-6; the D gene could be TRBD1 or TRBD2 (5 bases each). CDR1 and CDR2 from the germline V gene are SGHKS and YYEKEE (reference sequence). This CDR3 has 15 residues. Trimming took off 7 bases at V and 2 bases at J, with 13 bases between the two ends. CDR3 loop: CASFRGPPGANVLTF. The CDR3 DNA sequence: TGTGCCAGCTTTCGGGGACCCCCTGGGGCCAACGTCCTGACTTTC.

A few counts support this clonotype. The chain is built from TRBV4-2 and TRBJ1-5, with D perhaps TRBD1 (6 bases). The CDR3 has 15 amino acids. V lost 4 bases and J 5 bases, leaving 15 bases between the germline ends. Germline V gives CDR1 LGHNA, CDR2 YNFKEQ. Written as DNA, the CDR3 is TGTGCCAGCAGCCTAGATGGGGGCGCGGATCAGCCCCAGCATTTT. Translating gives CASSLDGGADQPQHF.

This clonotype occurred a few times. V is TRBV10-3 and J is TRBJ2-5; 10 positions match TRBD2. This CDR3 has 13 amino acids. Germline lookup yields CDR1 ENHRY and CDR2 SYGVKD. The V and J ends lost 7 bases and 5 bases, in that order; junction bases with no gene match: 4. The CDR3 bases are TGTGCCATCAATCAACTAGCGGGGGAGACCCAGTACTTC. Encoded protein: CAINQLAGETQYF.

This rearrangement joins TRBV19 to TRBJ2-5; 10 nucleotides line up with TRBD2. The CDR3 runs to 14 residues. Trimming cost V 11 bases and J 5 bases; bases outside gene matches: 11. CDR1 LNHDA and CDR2 SQIVND come from the germline V gene (reference sequence). The CDR3 DNA reads as TGTGCCTCCTGGAGCGGGAGGGCCGGTGAGACCCAGTACTTC. Encoded protein: CASWSGRAGETQYF.

This clonotype appeared a few times. The DNA of the CDR3 is TGTGCCAGCAGCACTGACTGGGAGGCGACCCAGTACTTC. The encoded protein is CASSTDWEATQYF. The chain carries TRBV12-3 or TRBV12-4 and TRBJ2-5; D perhaps matches TRBD2 (6 bases). The V end was cut by 6 bases, the J end by 7 bases, with 15 bases between. This CDR3 contains 13 residues.

This clonotype has a handful of counts. The chain uses TRBV20-1 and TRBJ2-5; D possibly uses TRBD1 or TRBD2 (6 bases each). Deletions cut 6 bases from V and 4 bases from J, with 12 bases between. The CDR3 contains 12 residues. CDR1 is DFQATT and CDR2 is SNEGSKA in the germline V gene (reference sequence). CDR3 nucleotides: TGCAGTGCAGGGGGACTTCGAGAGACCCAGTACTTC. This codes for CSAGGLRETQYF.

The table lists this clonotype with a few counts. The CDR3 spells CASSLIHTPYEQYF. CDR3 coding DNA: TGTGCCAGCTCCCTGATCCATACCCCATACGAGCAGTACTTC. The V and J genes are TRBV7-9 and TRBJ2-7, with unresolved D. Germline values: CDR1 SEHNR, CDR2 FQNEAQ (reference sequence). Trimming removed 8 bases at V and 4 bases at J, with 18 bases between. There are 14 residues in the CDR3.

The gene calls are TRBV7-6 and TRBJ2-1; no clear D gene. V lost 5 bases and J 6 bases, leaving 8 bases between the germline ends. This CDR3 has 12 amino acids. Germline loops: CDR1 SGHVS, CDR2 FNYEAQ. CDR3 amino acids: CASSTPPNEQFF. Here the CDR3 DNA reads TGTGCCAGCAGCACCCCTCCCAATGAGCAGTTCTTC. Full variable domain (rest looked up from reference TRBV7-6 and TRBJ2-1): GAGVSQSPRYKVTKRGQDVALRCDPISGHVSLYWYRQALGQGPEFLTYFNYEAQQDKSGLPNDRFSAERPEGSISTLTIQRTEQRDSAMYRCASSTPPNEQFFGPGTRLTVL.

In this sample, this clonotype turned up a few times. The chain carries TRBV19 and TRBJ2-1, with D unclear. V dropped 2 bases and J dropped 5 bases, with 10 bases sitting between them. The germline V gene encodes CDR1 LNHDA and CDR2 SQIVND (reference sequence). The CDR3 length is 14 residues. For the CDR3, the DNA is TGTGCCAGTAGTATACCGGAGTCCCACAATGAGCAGTTCTTC. Translating gives CASSIPESHNEQFF.

The chain combines TRBV4-3 with TRBJ2-7; TRBD2 matches 12 bases. Germline loops: CDR1 LGHNA, CDR2 YSLEER. This CDR3 region has 18 residues. The trim removed 4 bases at V and 2 bases at J, leaving 12 bases unmatched. This chain's CDR3 is CASSLNPRTSGATYEQYF. For the CDR3, the DNA is TGCGCCAGCAGCCTCAACCCTAGGACTAGCGGGGCTACCTACGAGCAGTACTTC.

The chain recombines TRBV3-1 with TRBJ2-7; D may be TRBD2 (6 bases). Germline V gene lookup returns CDR1 LGHDT and CDR2 YNNKEL (reference sequence). Trimming stripped 0 bases from V and 2 bases from J, with 8 bases between. The CDR3 covers 14 residues. The CDR3 DNA sequence: TGTGCCAGCAGCCAAGATGGCGGGGCCTACGAGCAGTACTTC. Translating gives CASSQDGGAYEQYF.

The CDR3 nucleotides read TGCAGTGCTAAGGGACAGGGGGCTTATGAGCAGTTCTTC. This encodes CSAKGQGAYEQFF. The chain combines TRBV20-1 with TRBJ2-1, with TRBD1 identical over 12 bases. CDR3 length: 13 amino acids. Trimming cost V 4 bases and J 8 bases; bases outside gene matches: 3. Germline V gene lookup returns CDR1 DFQATT and CDR2 SNEGSKA (reference sequence).

In its sample, this clonotype was seen a few times. The chain employs TRBV7-9 and TRBJ2-1, with D possibly matching TRBD2 (6 bases). Germline CDR1 reads SEHNR; CDR2 reads FQNEAQ (reference sequence). The V gene lost 5 bases and the J gene lost 7 bases, with 18 bases spanning the gap. The CDR3 spans 15 residues. The chain's CDR3 is CASSPAGIGGNEQFF. CDR3 coding DNA: TGTGCCAGCAGCCCGGCTGGGATCGGGGGTAATGAGCAGTTCTTC.

This rearrangement joins TRBV29-1 to TRBJ2-5, with 12 positions matching TRBD2. The junction had 4 bases not matched to a gene; V was cut back by 7 bases and J by 4 bases. The CDR3 totals 13 residues. CDR1 and CDR2 from the germline V gene are SQVTM and ANQGSEA. The CDR3 reads CSGGLAGPETQYF. The CDR3 DNA reads as TGCAGCGGGGGACTAGCGGGCCCAGAGACCCAGTACTTC.

This clonotype was seen repeatedly, ten times or more. The V gene is TRBV5-1, the J gene TRBJ2-1, with TRBD2 matching over 9 bases. This CDR3 contains 15 residues. CDR1 is SGHRS, CDR2 YFSETQ, per germline. J was trimmed by 0 bases and V by 3 bases; bases with no gene match: 1. This chain's CDR3 is CASSSGLASYNEQFF. CDR3 DNA sequence: TGCGCCAGCAGCTCGGGACTAGCCTCCTACAATGAGCAGTTCTTC.

The J gene is TRBJ1-2, the V gene TRBV7-2; no definite D call. The CDR3 is 15 amino acids. Trimming pared 1 base from V and 0 bases from J, leaving 9 bases between. CDR1 SGHTA and CDR2 FQGNSA come from the germline V gene. This chain's CDR3 is CASSLVSATNYGYTF. DNA for the CDR3: TGTGCCAGCAGCTTAGTGTCAGCAACTAACTATGGCTACACCTTC.

The gene calls are TRBV3-1 and TRBJ2-1, with a weak D call TRBD2 (6 bases). This CDR3 region has 14 residues. V was cut by 0 bases and J by 9 bases, with 12 bases left in between. Germline values: CDR1 LGHDT, CDR2 YNNKEL (reference sequence). The DNA of the CDR3 is TGTGCCAGCAGCCAAGATGGGGAGGTGGGTGAGCAGTTCTTC. This encodes CASSQDGEVGEQFF.

This clonotype came up a few times. The CDR3 sequence is CASSFLFREESHTDTQYF. The CDR3 nucleotides read TGTGCCAGCAGCTTCTTGTTTCGGGAAGAAAGTCACACAGATACGCAGTATTTT. The rearrangement links TRBV7-8 to TRBJ2-3; weak D call: TRBD2 (5 bases). CDR3 size: 18 residues. Germline-derived CDR1 and CDR2 are SGHVS and FQNEAQ. V was pared by 3 bases and J by 2 bases, with 21 bases between.

The chain uses TRBV7-8 and TRBJ1-5; perhaps TRBD1 as D (6 bases). Germline lookup yields CDR1 SGHVS and CDR2 FQNEAQ. The V gene lost 5 bases and the J gene lost 0 bases, with 23 bases spanning the gap. The CDR3 is 19 residues long. Here the CDR3 reads CASSGQPGGGMFSNQPQHF. CDR3 nucleotide sequence: TGTGCCAGCAGCGGCCAGCCGGGAGGGGGGATGTTTAGCAATCAGCCCCAGCATTTT.

The gene calls are TRBV12-3 or TRBV12-4 and TRBJ2-7, with 12 bases aligning to TRBD2. The CDR3 totals 16 residues. J was trimmed by 0 bases and V by 6 bases; bases with no gene match: 6. The CDR3 DNA reads TGTGCCAGCAGGGGGACTAGCGGGTCAAGCTCCTACGAGCAGTACTTC. Protein: CASRGTSGSSSYEQYF.

This chain connects TRBV29-1 to TRBJ2-6; the D is unclear. The CDR3 consists of 17 residues. Germline CDR1 and CDR2: SQVTM and ANQGSEA. The V gene lost 0 bases and the J gene lost 1 base, with 13 bases spanning the gap. The CDR3 here is CSVEELRKYSGANVLTF. The CDR3 coding sequence is TGCAGCGTTGAAGAGTTACGGAAGTATTCTGGGGCCAACGTCCTGACTTTC.

This clonotype occurred a few times. The chain uses TRBV30 and TRBJ2-3; D is uncertain. Trimming took 1 base from V and 0 from J, leaving 11 bases between them. Germline V gene sequence: CDR1 GTSNPN, CDR2 SVGIG (reference sequence). The CDR3 loop spans 15 amino acids. CDR3 coding DNA: TGTGCCTGGAGTGCTGTTGGCGGAAGCACAGATACGCAGTATTTT. It is translated as CAWSAVGGSTDTQYF.

V and J are TRBV20-1 and TRBJ2-1; D is perhaps TRBD2 (6 bases). The CDR3 sequence is 12 residues long. CDR1 DFQATT and CDR2 SNEGSKA come from the germline V gene (reference sequence). V was cut by 6 bases and J by 4 bases, with 10 bases left in between. Here the CDR3 reads CSANGGYNEQFF. The CDR3 DNA reads TGCAGTGCCAACGGGGGATACAATGAGCAGTTCTTC.

This chain connects TRBV29-1 to TRBJ2-3, with 11 nucleotides matching TRBD2. The CDR3 length is 21 residues. Unmatched junction bases numbered 23, after V lost 2 bases and J lost 4 bases. Germline CDR1 SQVTM, CDR2 ANQGSEA. The CDR3 is CSVESRGREGLAGGPPDTQYF. The CDR3 DNA is TGCAGCGTTGAAAGCAGGGGGCGCGAAGGGCTAGCGGGAGGCCCCCCAGATACGCAGTATTTT.

This clonotype was detected a few times. The rearrangement uses TRBV6-5 and TRBJ2-1; 7 bases are shared with TRBD1. CDR1 and CDR2 (germline): MNHEY, SVGAGI. This CDR3 has 12 residues. The V and J ends lost 5 bases and 8 bases, in that order; junction bases with no gene match: 3. CDR3: CASSRDSYEQFF. CDR3 bases: TGTGCCAGCAGTCGGGACAGCTATGAGCAGTTCTTC.

This rearrangement joins TRBV6-1 to TRBJ2-1, with D uncertain. V was trimmed by 5 bases and J by 13 bases, leaving 24 bases between them. The CDR3 contains 15 residues. CDR1 is MNHNS, CDR2 SASEGT, per germline. The chain's CDR3 is CASSPFRVEQLFQFF. The CDR3 coding sequence is TGTGCCAGCAGTCCATTTCGCGTGGAACAATTGTTCCAGTTCTTC.

This clonotype occurred a few times. The junction shows a germline mismatch at one end, possibly a read error. CDR3 sequence reads: CAWSRTAQTDGAF. For the CDR3, the DNA is TGTGCCTGGAGTCGTACTGCTCAGACTGATGGCGCCTTC. This chain connects TRBV30 to TRBJ1-2; D is uncertain. The CDR3 has 13 residues. Germline V gives CDR1 GTSNPN, CDR2 SVGIG (reference sequence). The full variable domain, completed using reference TRBV30 and TRBJ1-2, is SQTIHQWPATLVQPVGSPLSLECTVEGTSNPNLYWYRQAAGRGLQLLFYSVGIGQISSEVPQNLSASRPQDRQFILSSKKLLLSDSGFYLCAWSRTAQTDGAFGSGTRLTVV.

The V call is TRBV12-3 or TRBV12-4, the J call TRBJ2-7; D remains ambiguous. The length of the CDR3 is 13 residues. V was trimmed by 1 base and J by 2 bases, leaving 6 bases between them. The CDR3 nucleotides are TGTGCCAGCAGTTTAGGTGCCACCTACGAGCAGTACTTC. It codes for CASSLGATYEQYF.

This clonotype was detected many times. The CDR3 loop reads CAIIAGNEQFF. The CDR3 DNA follows: TGTGCCATCATCGCGGGGAATGAGCAGTTCTTC. The chain couples TRBV10-3 to TRBJ2-1; possibly TRBD2 for D (6 bases). Trimming took 7 bases from V and 7 from J, leaving 8 bases between them. The CDR3 spans 11 residues. Germline CDR1 ENHRY, CDR2 SYGVKD.

The chain is built from TRBV25-1 and TRBJ1-2, with D perhaps matching TRBD1 (5 bases). CDR1 is MGHDK and CDR2 is SYGVNS in the germline V gene. CDR3 length: 16 residues. Trimming cost V 5 bases and J 8 bases, with 24 bases left between them. The CDR3 nucleotides read TGTGCCAGCAGTCACCTCCGGGACTCCCACCGGGGCGGCTACACCTTC. Its translation: CASSHLRDSHRGGYTF.